Listed below are T cell receptor beta chains from one sample, sequenced in a study of T cells in Graves' hyperthyroidism and ophthalmopathy. TCRdb itself ran the multiplex PCR reads through MiXCR, one entry per CDR3 protein. The table records about 560,000 distinct CDR3 sequences, 11% to 15% of them present only once. Sample: blood. The receptor source for this set is a woman aged 40 to 50 with Graves' hyperthyroidism. Both conserved end residues are part of each CDR3. A D gene is named only where the DNA matches it firmly. The size of a clone is reported for some rows only, either as once, few or many, or as a class for expanded clones.

TRBJ1-2 TRBV28 many NA TGTGCCAGCAGTTTATTTCAAGTAGGGTATGGCTACACCTTC CASSLFQVGYGYTF
TRBJ2-5 TRBV5-8 NA NA TGTGCCAGCAGCTTGGGTAGGGGATGGGAGACCCAGTACTTC CASSLGRGWETQYF
TRBJ1-2 TRBV7-9 few TRBD1 TGTACCAGCAGCAATACACAGGGGCCGAACTATGGCTACACCTTC CTSSNTQGPNYGYTF
TRBJ2-3 TRBV27 many TRBD2 TGTGCCAGCAGTTTATACGGACTAGCGGGGCCCACAGATACGCAGTATTTT CASSLYGLAGPTDTQYF
TRBJ2-3 TRBV5-1 many NA TGCGCCAGCAGCTCAGTCTCGGGCCAGGGGATAGATACGCAGTATTTT CASSSVSGQGIDTQYF
TRBJ2-1 TRBV20-1 many TRBD1 TGCAGTGCACCGGGACAGGGGGACAACCGAAGAAGCAGCTCCTACAATGAGCAGTTCTTC CSAPGQGDNRRSSSYNEQFF
TRBJ2-1 TRBV12-3/TRBV12-4 NA NA TGTGCCGTTTCAAGTAGCCGGAGTGAGCAGTTCTTC CAVSSSRSEQFF
TRBJ2-2 TRBV7-9 many NA TGTGCCAGCAGCTTAGGCGACAGAACGAACACCGGGGAGCTGTTTTTT CASSLGDRTNTGELFF
TRBJ2-7 TRBV6-2/TRBV6-3 many NA TGTGCCAGCTGTGGACTCGTCGGCTCCTACGAGCAGTACTTC CASCGLVGSYEQYF
TRBJ2-1 TRBV30 many NA TGTGCCTGGACAGGGGATGGTGTCAATGAGCAGTTCTTC CAWTGDGVNEQFF
TRBJ2-2 TRBV6-1 many NA TGTGCCAGCAAGCCTAATACCTACACCGGGGAGCTGTTTTTT CASKPNTYTGELFF
TRBJ1-2 TRBV28 many NA TGTGCCAGCAGTTCCCGAAGCTTTGGCTACACCTTC CASSSRSFGYTF
TRBJ2-7 TRBV30 many TRBD2 TGTGCCTGGAGTGTCAGTCTAGCGGAGTCCTACGAGCAGTACTTC CAWSVSLAESYEQYF
TRBJ2-7 TRBV20-1 many NA TGCAGTGCTAGAGACTTCTTAAAGCCACAGGACTTCTCCTACGAGCAGTACTTC CSARDFLKPQDFSYEQYF
TRBJ2-1 TRBV9 NA TRBD2 TGTGCCAGCAGCGTAGTACTAGCGGGAGGGGATGAGCAGTTCTTC CASSVVLAGGDEQFF
TRBJ2-7 TRBV20-1 many TRBD2 TGCAGTGCTACGGGACTAGCGGGAACCTACGAGCAGTACTTC CSATGLAGTYEQYF
TRBJ2-2 TRBV11-2 many NA TGTGCCAGCAGCCTGGCCGGGGTCCCGAACACCGGGGAGCTGTTTTTT CASSLAGVPNTGELFF
TRBJ2-3 TRBV20-1 many TRBD2 TGCAGTGCTCTATCGGGGGGTGACACAGATACGCAGTATTTT CSALSGGDTDTQYF
TRBJ1-4 TRBV7-9 NA NA TGTGCCGGTTCGATTCAGGGGCCTAATGAAAAACTGTTTTTT CAGSIQGPNEKLFF
TRBJ1-5 TRBV29-1 few TRBD1 TGCAGCGGAGGGGGCCCCAATCAGCCCCAGCATTTT CSGGGPNQPQHF
TRBJ2-3 TRBV4-1 NA NA TGCGCCAGCAGCCCCAGGGCTTTAGTAGATACGCAGTATTTT CASSPRALVDTQYF
TRBJ2-2 TRBV29-1 NA NA TGCAGCGTTGAAGAAATGGCATCCGGGGAGCTGTTTTTT CSVEEMASGELFF
TRBJ1-1 TRBV6-1 few NA TGTGCCAGCAGTGAGTCCGGGACACCGAACACTGAAGCTTTCTTT CASSESGTPNTEAFF
TRBJ2-7 TRBV11-2 many NA TGTGCCAGCAGCTTACCCGACTACGAGCAGTACTTC CASSLPDYEQYF
TRBJ2-1 TRBV30 NA TRBD2 TGTGCCTGGAGTCTCCAGCTAGCGGGAGACCCCGTACCCTACAATGAGCAGTTCTTC CAWSLQLAGDPVPYNEQFF
TRBJ2-7 TRBV6-1 NA NA TGTGCCAGCCGGGGCCACTACGAGCAGTACTTC CASRGHYEQYF
TRBJ2-7 TRBV5-4 few TRBD1 TGTGCCAGCAGCACAGGCGGCGGACAGGGATCCTACGAGCAGTACTTC CASSTGGGQGSYEQYF
TRBJ2-1 TRBV7-2 many NA TGTGCCAGCAGCTCCCAGACTGGCCACAATGAGCAGTTCTTC CASSSQTGHNEQFF
TRBJ2-1 TRBV7-2 few NA TGTGCCAGCAGCCCCCGATTTTCCCCACAGGGTAGCTCCTACAATGAGCAGTTCTTC CASSPRFSPQGSSYNEQFF
TRBJ2-5 TRBV7-9 NA NA TGTGCCAGCAGCTTACCCTCCGGGGACCTCGGTCGAGAGACCCAGTACTTC CASSLPSGDLGRETQYF
TRBJ2-2 TRBV9 NA NA TGTGCCAGCAGCCCCGACTTGGGAACAAACACCGGGGAGCTGTTTTTT CASSPDLGTNTGELFF
TRBJ2-7 TRBV30 few NA TGTGCCTGGGGCGGACCGGTCCACGAGCAGTACTTC CAWGGPVHEQYF
TRBJ1-2 TRBV2 many TRBD1 TGTGCCAGCACCCTACTCTACCCGGGACAGGGATTTGGCTATGGCTACACCTTC CASTLLYPGQGFGYGYTF
TRBJ2-2 TRBV15 many TRBD2 TGTGCCACCACTAGACTAGCGGGAGCTACCGGGGAGCTGTTTTTT CATTRLAGATGELFF
TRBJ2-1 TRBV7-3 NA TRBD2 TGTGCCAGCAGCCCGGGGGGTAGCGGGAGAGGAGAGCAGTTCTTC CASSPGGSGRGEQFF
TRBJ2-1 TRBV5-1 many TRBD1 TGCGCCAGTAGACAGGGGCCCTACAATGAGCAGTTCTTC CASRQGPYNEQFF
TRBJ2-3 TRBV6-2/TRBV6-3 many NA TGTGCCAGCAGTGAGGAGGGGGAGTGGATAGATACGCAGTATTTT CASSEEGEWIDTQYF
TRBJ1-6 TRBV28 NA NA TGTGCCAGCAGTATCCCTGGGGGGTGGTCACCCCTCCACTTT CASSIPGGWSPLHF
TRBJ2-1 TRBV19 NA TRBD2 TGTGCCAGTAGTATTAGCGGGAGCCCCTACAATGAGCAGTTCTTC CASSISGSPYNEQFF
TRBJ2-7 TRBV20-1 many NA TGCAGTGCTAAGGGGCTAAAAGTAGTGGACGAGCAGTACTTC CSAKGLKVVDEQYF
TRBJ2-3 TRBV5-1 many TRBD2 TGCGCCAGCAGCTTGGCTACTAGCGGGAGTAAGGTCAAAGATACGCAGTATTTT CASSLATSGSKVKDTQYF
TRBJ1-4 TRBV3-1 NA TRBD1 TGTGCCAGCAGGGAAACAGGGGCGACTAATGAAAAACTGTTTTTT CASRETGATNEKLFF
TRBJ2-7 TRBV7-9 NA NA TGTGCCAGCACCCAAACGGGGGCAGACGAGCAGTACTTC CASTQTGADEQYF
TRBJ2-3 TRBV12-3/TRBV12-4 many TRBD2 TGTGCCAGCAGTTCCGGACTAGCGGGAGCTGCAGATACGCAGTATTTT CASSSGLAGAADTQYF
TRBJ2-1 TRBV24-1 many NA TGTGCCACCAGTGATACACCGGGCTTGAAGCAGTTCTTC CATSDTPGLKQFF
TRBJ2-4 TRBV28 many NA TGTGCCAGCAGTTTACCGGGAGTAAACATTCAGTACTTC CASSLPGVNIQYF
TRBJ2-7 TRBV3-1 NA TRBD2 TGTGCCAGCAGCCCGGATCTCGGACTAGCGGGAGATAACTACGAGCAGTACTTC CASSPDLGLAGDNYEQYF
TRBJ2-1 TRBV15 few NA TGTGCCACCAGCAGAGATAAGGTTTCGCCAGCCCCGAAGTTCTTC CATSRDKVSPAPKFF
TRBJ2-2 TRBV28 NA TRBD2 TGTGCCAGCAACGGGCTAGCGGGAGCCGGGGAGCTGTTTTTT CASNGLAGAGELFF
TRBJ2-2 TRBV5-1 few NA TGCGCCAGCAGCCACCCTGGGAACACCGGGGAGCTGTTTTTT CASSHPGNTGELFF
TRBJ2-3 TRBV27 NA NA TGTACCAGCAGTTCTACAGATACGCAGTATTTT CTSSSTDTQYF
TRBJ1-2 TRBV24-1 few NA TGTGCCACCAGTGATACCCGGGACGGCTATGGCTACACCTTC CATSDTRDGYGYTF
TRBJ1-5 TRBV19 few NA TGTGCCAGTAGTATGCTGGTTGGTCAGCCCCAGCATTTT CASSMLVGQPQHF
TRBJ2-1 TRBV19 NA NA TGTGCCAGTAGTATTGGGACGGACTACAATGAGCAGTTCTTC CASSIGTDYNEQFF
TRBJ1-2 TRBV30 few NA TGTGCCTGGAGTGTAACAACTTCAAACTATGGCTACACCTTC CAWSVTTSNYGYTF